This T cell receptor (beta chain) was sequenced in a study of naive and memory T cell subsets. This clonotype was recorded many times. For blood and skin samples, reverse transcription used TCR alpha and beta constant primers. TCRdb ran MiXCR on the 5' RACE reads and lists one entry per CDR3 protein. The table includes approximately 22,000 distinct CDR3 sequences, 4% to 5% detected once. RNA was extracted from 2 to 3 ml of whole blood of healthy adults. CDR1 is MNHEY and CDR2 is SMNVEV in the germline V gene (reference sequence). V was trimmed by 6 bases and J by 5 bases, leaving 10 bases between them. The CDR3 loop spans 12 amino acids.

This TCR came from a male donor in good health. The chain employs TRBV27 and TRBJ1-1, with a weak D call TRBD1 (5 bases). The CDR3, as DNA: TGTGCCAGCAGGTGGGGGGAAACTGAAGCTTTCTTT. Translating it yields CASRWGETEAFF.